This entry describes one T cell receptor beta chain. This sample is drawn from a study of monozygotic twins with inflammatory bowel disease. The CDR3 extends over 15 amino acids. The germline V gene has CDR1 SGHDT and CDR2 YYEEEE. TCRdb re-called the 5' RACE reads; every CDR3 protein appears as one record, without DNA. The sample yields 300,000 to 400,000 distinct CDR3 sequences, of which the top ten take up 2% to 2.5%. The sample taken for sequencing was blood. The clonotype originates from a human donor with ulcerative colitis or Crohn's disease, or a healthy co-twin of an affected twin (not recorded which). This rearrangement joins TRBV5-6 to TRBJ2-7; TCRdb's assignment of TRBD2 cannot be checked, as there is no DNA. CDR3 in amino acids: CASSTLNREGGEQYF. Supplemented by reference TRBV5-6 and TRBJ2-7, the full variable domain reads DAGVTQSPTHLIKTRGQQVTLRCSPKSGHDTVSWYQQALGQGPQFIFQYYEEEERQRGNFPDRFSGHQFPNYSSELNVNALLLGDSALYLCASSTLNREGGEQYFGPGTRLTVT.